The rows below give T cell receptor beta chains drawn from one sample of a study of siplizumab effects on memory and regulatory T cells. Assay used: immunoSEQ multiplex PCR; TCRdb lists only in-frame clones, some missing. Here the sample spans tens of thousands of clones, approximately 93% being singletons. Source material: CD8+ T cells sorted from blood. Receptor source: a human donor in good health. Both conserved end residues are part of each CDR3. A D gene is named only where the DNA matches it firmly. Clone sizes are given selectively: once, few, many, or a class where the clone is expanded.

cdr3_nt cdr3_aa d_call j_call clone_size v_call cdr3_length
TGTGCCAGCAGCGGGTCGGGACTTCAAGAGACCCAGTACTTC CASSGSGLQETQYF - TRBJ2-5 - TRBV9 14
TGTGCCAGCAGCTCACGACTAATAGCCCCGGGACTAGACCAAGAGACCCAGTACTTC CASSSRLIAPGLDQETQYF TRBD2 TRBJ2-5 - TRBV5-4 19
TGTGCCAGCAGCCAAGGGCGAGAGTACGAGCAGTACTTC CASSQGREYEQYF - TRBJ2-7 once TRBV4-2 13
TGTGCCAGCAGCGTAGATTTCCCAGGGTGGAATGAGCAGTTCTTC CASSVDFPGWNEQFF - TRBJ2-1 - TRBV9 15
TGTGCCAGCAGCTTAAAACCGGGGAACACTGAAGCTTTCTTT CASSLKPGNTEAFF - TRBJ1-1 - TRBV11-2 14
TGTGCCAGCAGTTACTCGCTCGCAGGGAACTACGAGCAGTACTTC CASSYSLAGNYEQYF - TRBJ2-7 - TRBV6-5 15
TGTGCCAGCAGCTCCGGACGGGACATTGCGGGAAACACCATATATTTT CASSSGRDIAGNTIYF - TRBJ1-3 - TRBV11-2 16
TGTGCCAGCAGCCCTTTCGGGGGGAGCACAGATACGCAGTATTTT CASSPFGGSTDTQYF TRBD2 TRBJ2-3 - TRBV9 15
TGTGCCAGCAGTGAACAACCGACAGGGAGCGACGAGCAGTACTTC CASSEQPTGSDEQYF TRBD1 TRBJ2-7 - TRBV6-1 15
TGTGCCAGCAGTACCCGACAGAGCTCCTACAATGAGCAGTTCTTC CASSTRQSSYNEQFF - TRBJ2-1 - TRBV6-5 15
TGTGCCAGCAGTTCCAACTCCGGGACTAGGCCCTACAATGAGCAGTTCTTC CASSSNSGTRPYNEQFF TRBD2 TRBJ2-1 once TRBV27 17
TGCGCCAGCAGCCGAATGGGACAGAACACCGGGGAGCTGTTTTTT CASSRMGQNTGELFF - TRBJ2-2 - TRBV4-1 15
TGTGCCAGCAGCGGACCAGGGGCGGCCTACGAGCAGTACTTC CASSGPGAAYEQYF - TRBJ2-7 - TRBV9 14
TGTGCCAGCAGCCTCATTAGCGGGGGGGCTTACAATGAGCAGTTCTTC CASSLISGGAYNEQFF TRBD2 TRBJ2-1 - TRBV7-2 16
TGTGCCAGCAGTCCGATCGGGGTCTTGGCGTACGAGCAGTACTTC CASSPIGVLAYEQYF - TRBJ2-7 - TRBV27 15
TGTGCCAGCAGCTCTCGGTCTTACAATGAGCAGTTCTTC CASSSRSYNEQFF - TRBJ2-1 - TRBV13 13
TGCGCCAGCAGCTCCGGGACGGACACCTACGAGCAGTACTTC CASSSGTDTYEQYF - TRBJ2-7 - TRBV4-1 14
TGTGCCAGCAGTTCAACAGGGGGCGCTTACAATGAGCAGTTCTTC CASSSTGGAYNEQFF TRBD1 TRBJ2-1 - TRBV2 15
TGCGCCAGCAGCCAAGAAACTAGCGGGGCCTACGAGCAGTACTTC CASSQETSGAYEQYF TRBD2 TRBJ2-7 - TRBV4-1 15
TGTGCCAGCAGCTCGGTGGTGGGCTACGAGCAGTACTTC CASSSVVGYEQYF - TRBJ2-7 - TRBV5-5 13
TGTGCCAGCAGTGATCGACAAGGTCTCATGCCCCAGCATTTT CASSDRQGLMPQHF - TRBJ1-5 - TRBV6-1 14
TGTGCCAGCAGCCAAGTGATGTGGGGGCCTAACTATGGCTACACCTTC CASSQVMWGPNYGYTF - TRBJ1-2 once TRBV4-2 16